This TCR beta chain was obtained from a study of blood T cell repertoires in COVID-19. About the research overall: Both acute and convalescent COVID-19 samples were obtained from the United States, Italy and Spain. Sample material is recorded as cDNA or gDNA derived from T cells, B-cell-depleted T cells, or PBMCs.

Repertoires were generated with immunoSEQ multiplex PCR, while TCRdb's copy carries only in-frame clones and drops some. The repertoire has about 120,000 clones, approximately 90% of them found once; the top ten carry less than 3.5%. Looked up from germline, CDR1 is SEHNR and CDR2 is FQNEAQ (reference sequence). The J segment lost 6 bases and the V segment lost 1 base, leaving 9 bases of the junction unmatched. This CDR3 spans 17 amino acids. The clonotype was recovered from a woman aged 45-65 years with acute or convalescent COVID-19. Sequencing was done on a sample of peripheral blood. The chain recombines TRBV7-9 with TRBJ2-1, with 10 bases that match TRBD2. The CDR3 DNA follows: TGTGCCAGCAGCTTAGTATTTGGAGCGGGAGGGGTCAATGAGCAGTTCTTC. This codes for CASSLVFGAGGVNEQFF.